The clone carrying this TCR beta chain was found a few times. RNA transcripts yielded amplified TCR beta CDR3 regions. First-round RT-PCR targeting the TCR CDR3 was performed with the HTBI primer set. Using its own MiXCR run on the multiplex PCR reads, TCRdb lists one record per CDR3 protein. The table has more than 550,000 distinct CDR3 sequences, 17% seen once. The CDR3 totals 13 residues. V gave up 6 bases and J gave up 4 bases; unmatched junction bases: 4. The germline gives CDR1 SQVTM, CDR2 ANQGSEA. This sample stems from a study of T cells in Graves' hyperthyroidism and ophthalmopathy. Disease duration under 2 months; hyperthyroidism patients were aged 18 to 65.

The origin of this receptor is a middle-aged man with Graves' hyperthyroidism. V is TRBV29-1 and J is TRBJ1-1; 11 positions match TRBD1. Sequenced input: blood. CDR3 nucleotide sequence: TGCAGCGTCGGACAGGGGGCGCCCACTGAAGCTTTCTTT. This codes for CSVGQGAPTEAFF.